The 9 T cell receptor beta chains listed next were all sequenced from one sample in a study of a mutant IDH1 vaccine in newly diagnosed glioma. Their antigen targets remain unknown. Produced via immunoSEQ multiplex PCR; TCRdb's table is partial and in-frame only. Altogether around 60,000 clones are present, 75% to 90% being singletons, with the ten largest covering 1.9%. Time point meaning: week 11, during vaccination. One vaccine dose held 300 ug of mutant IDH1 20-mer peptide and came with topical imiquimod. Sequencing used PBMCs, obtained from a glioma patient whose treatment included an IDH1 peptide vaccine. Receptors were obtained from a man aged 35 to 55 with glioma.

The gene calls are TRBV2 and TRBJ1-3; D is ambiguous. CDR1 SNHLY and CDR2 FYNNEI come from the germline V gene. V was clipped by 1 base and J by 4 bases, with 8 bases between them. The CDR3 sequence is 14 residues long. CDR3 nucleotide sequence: TGTGCCAGCAGTGAAGACCACACGGGAAACACCATATATTTT. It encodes CASSEDHTGNTIYF.

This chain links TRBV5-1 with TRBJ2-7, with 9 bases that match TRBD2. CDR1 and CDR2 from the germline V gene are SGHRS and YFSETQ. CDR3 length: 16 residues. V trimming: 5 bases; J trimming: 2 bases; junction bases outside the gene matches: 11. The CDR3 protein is CASSPSGGTKAYEQYV. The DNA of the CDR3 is TGCGCCAGCAGTCCCAGCGGGGGGACGAAGGCCTACGAGCAGTACGTC.

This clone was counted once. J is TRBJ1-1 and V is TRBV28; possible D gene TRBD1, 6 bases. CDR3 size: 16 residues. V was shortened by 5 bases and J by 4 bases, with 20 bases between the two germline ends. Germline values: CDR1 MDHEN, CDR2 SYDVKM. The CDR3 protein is CASSPPRQVVGTEAFF. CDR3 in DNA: TGTGCCAGCAGTCCCCCCCGACAGGTAGTCGGCACTGAAGCTTTCTTT.

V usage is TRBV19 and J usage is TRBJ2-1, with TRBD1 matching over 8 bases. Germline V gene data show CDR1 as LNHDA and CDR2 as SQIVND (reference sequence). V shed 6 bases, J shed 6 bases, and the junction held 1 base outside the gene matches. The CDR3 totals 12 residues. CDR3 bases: TGTGCCAGTAGCACAGGGGGCAATGAGCAGTTCTTC. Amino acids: CASSTGGNEQFF.

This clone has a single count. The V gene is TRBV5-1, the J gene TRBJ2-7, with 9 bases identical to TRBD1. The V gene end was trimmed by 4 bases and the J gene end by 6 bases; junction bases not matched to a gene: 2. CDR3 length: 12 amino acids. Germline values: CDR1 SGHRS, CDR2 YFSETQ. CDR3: CASSPGQGEQYV. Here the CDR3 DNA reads TGCGCCAGCAGCCCGGGACAGGGCGAGCAGTACGTC.

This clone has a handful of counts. The CDR3 DNA follows: TGTGCCATCAGTGAGTATACTGTTGGGGCCAACGTCCTGACTTTC. It is translated as CAISEYTVGANVLTF. The chain is built from TRBV10-3 and TRBJ2-6; D is uncertain. With 1 base removed from V and 3 bases from J, the gap between germline ends came to 7 bases. From germline, CDR1 is ENHRY and CDR2 SYGVKD. The CDR3 covers 15 residues.

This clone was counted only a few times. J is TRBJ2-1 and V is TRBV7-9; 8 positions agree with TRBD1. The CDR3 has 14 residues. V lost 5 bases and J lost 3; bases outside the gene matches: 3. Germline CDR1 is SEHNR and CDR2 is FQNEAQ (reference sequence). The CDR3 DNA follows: TGTGCCAGCAGCCTGGGGACAGGCTACAATGAGCAGTTCTTC. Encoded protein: CASSLGTGYNEQFF.

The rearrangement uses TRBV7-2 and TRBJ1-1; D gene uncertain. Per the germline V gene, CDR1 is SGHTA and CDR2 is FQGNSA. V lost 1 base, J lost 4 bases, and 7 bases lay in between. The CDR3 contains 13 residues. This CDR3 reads CASSLELRTEAFF. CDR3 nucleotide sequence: TGTGCCAGCAGCTTAGAGCTACGCACTGAAGCTTTCTTT.

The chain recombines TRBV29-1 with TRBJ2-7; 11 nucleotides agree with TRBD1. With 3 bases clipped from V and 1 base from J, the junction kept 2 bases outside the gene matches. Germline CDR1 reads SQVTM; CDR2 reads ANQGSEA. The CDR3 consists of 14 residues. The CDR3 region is CSVEGQGGSYEQYF. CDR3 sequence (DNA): TGCAGCGTTGAGGGACAGGGGGGGTCCTACGAGCAGTACTTC.